Presented here are 8 T cell receptor beta chains from one specimen sequenced in a study of cytomegalovirus exposure and HLA in healthy donors. The data were produced by immunoSEQ multiplex PCR, yet TCRdb's version contains in-frame clones alone and is incomplete. The sample records about 240,000 clones, around 88% being singletons. The specimen was PBMCs. These receptors originate from a woman in her twenties or thirties in good health and CMV-seropositive.

The V gene is TRBV5-1, the J gene TRBJ2-1; no firm D call. The germline V gene encodes CDR1 SGHRS and CDR2 YFSETQ. The V end lost 0 bases, the J end lost 0 bases, and 7 bases lay between the germline ends. CDR3 length equals 15 residues. The CDR3 nucleotides are TGCGCCAGCAGCTTGGATCCGGGCTCCTACAATGAGCAGTTCTTC. Translation gives CASSLDPGSYNEQFF.

The genes are TRBV7-2 and TRBJ2-1; 12 positions agree with TRBD2. CDR3 length: 15 amino acids. V shed 5 bases and J 4 bases; nucleotides not matched to a gene: 3. Germline assignment: CDR1 SGHTA and CDR2 FQGNSA. The CDR3 loop reads CASSIGLAGYNEQFF. The CDR3 DNA sequence: TGTGCCAGCAGCATCGGACTAGCGGGGTACAATGAGCAGTTCTTC.

This clone is a singleton in its sample. The CDR3 loop is CASSLLADRTDTQYF. The CDR3 DNA reads as TGTGCCAGCAGCTTACTAGCGGACCGCACAGATACGCAGTATTTT. The rearrangement joins TRBV11-2 to TRBJ2-3; the match to TRBD2 covers 7 bases. The CDR3 is 15 amino acids. Germline trimming cut 2 bases from V and 1 base from J; bases unmatched to any gene: 3. CDR1 SGHAT and CDR2 FQNNGV come from the germline V gene.

The chain couples TRBV11-2 to TRBJ1-2; 8 nucleotides align to TRBD1. CDR3 length: 13 residues. Germline CDR1 is SGHAT and CDR2 is FQNNGV. With 1 base clipped from V and 10 bases from J, the junction kept 5 bases outside the gene matches. The CDR3 DNA follows: TGTGCCAGCAGCTTAGTATACAGGGGGGACTACACCTTC. It is translated as CASSLVYRGDYTF.

The rearrangement joins TRBV27 to TRBJ2-5; TRBD2 agrees at 10 bases. Gene TRBJ2-7 matches the end of the DNA better, so the J call may be wrong. The CDR3 spans 15 residues. CDR1 is MNHEY, CDR2 SMNVEV, per germline (reference sequence). The CDR3 loop is CASSSRGLAVNEQYF. The CDR3, as DNA: TGTGCCAGCAGTTCTCGTGGACTAGCGGTCAACGAGCAGTACTTC.

This clone was found once. Other DNA sequences of this sample code for an identical CDR3. The chain links TRBV30 to TRBJ1-2; no firm D call. Trimming took off 2 bases at V and 2 bases at J, with 3 bases between the two ends. CDR3 length: 11 amino acids. CDR1 is GTSNPN, CDR2 SVGIG, per germline (reference sequence). DNA of the CDR3: TGTGCCTGGAGTCAAAACTATGGCTACACCTTC. Its translation: CAWSQNYGYTF. Complete variable domain (other parts from reference TRBV30 and TRBJ1-2): SQTIHQWPATLVQPVGSPLSLECTVEGTSNPNLYWYRQAAGRGLQLLFYSVGIGQISSEVPQNLSASRPQDRQFILSSKKLLLSDSGFYLCAWSQNYGYTFGSGTRLTVV.

This clone was seen once. The CDR3 reads CASASRETQYF. The DNA for the CDR3 is TGTGCCAGCGCAAGCCGAGAGACCCAGTACTTC. The chain carries TRBV6-5 and TRBJ2-5; no firm D call. CDR3 length: 11 residues. Trimming removed 8 bases at V and 4 bases at J, with 8 bases between. Germline V gives CDR1 MNHEY, CDR2 SVGAGI.

Here the CDR3 reads CASTPGLENNEQFF. CDR3 DNA sequence: TGTGCCAGCACTCCGGGACTAGAAAACAATGAGCAGTTCTTC. The J gene is TRBJ2-1, the V gene TRBV27, with 8 positions matching TRBD2. The CDR3 length is 14 residues. CDR1 MNHEY and CDR2 SMNVEV come from the germline V gene (reference sequence). The V segment lost 7 bases and the J segment 5 bases; nucleotides outside the gene matches: 7.